What follows is one TCR beta chain and its context. Its antigen is currently unknown. These data come from a study of T cell responses to AZD1222 COVID-19 vaccine. Whole-study findings and limits: Repertoires in all cases were sampled only once the peak T cell response had passed. The reported proportion of spike-specific TCRs targeting unmutated variant regions was nearly half. The study found Spike-specific TCR breadth and depth rose after two AZD1222 doses. White British donors predominated, females outnumbered males, and clonal diversity was possibly underestimated.

Germline CDR1 SGHTA, CDR2 FQGTGA. The CDR3 is 16 amino acids. V gave up 2 bases and J gave up 0 bases, with 10 bases separating them. Libraries were prepared by immunoSEQ multiplex PCR; TCRdb keeps only in-frame clonotypes and omits some of them. Among 95,000 to 150,000 clones listed, roughly 90% were seen once. Sequencing used peripheral blood, obtained on day 0 of AZD1222 vaccination. The receptor's source is an adult in good health. The chain combines TRBV7-3 with TRBJ2-2, with D possibly being TRBD1 or TRBD2 (5 bases each). The chain's CDR3 is CASSLWGWSNTGELFF. The CDR3 nucleotides read TGTGCCAGCAGCTTATGGGGGTGGTCGAACACCGGGGAGCTGTTTTTT.